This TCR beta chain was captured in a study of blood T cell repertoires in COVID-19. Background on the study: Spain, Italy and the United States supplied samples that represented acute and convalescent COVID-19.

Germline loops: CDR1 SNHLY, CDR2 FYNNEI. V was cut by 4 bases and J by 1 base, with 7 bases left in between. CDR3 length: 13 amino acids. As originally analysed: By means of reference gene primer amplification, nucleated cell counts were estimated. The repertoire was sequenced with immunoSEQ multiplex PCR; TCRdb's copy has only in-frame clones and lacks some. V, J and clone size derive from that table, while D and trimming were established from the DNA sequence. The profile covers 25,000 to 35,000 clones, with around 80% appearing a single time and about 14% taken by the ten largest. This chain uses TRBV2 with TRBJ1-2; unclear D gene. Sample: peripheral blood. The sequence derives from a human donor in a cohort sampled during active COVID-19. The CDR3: CASSGGFNYGYTF. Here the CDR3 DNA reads TGTGCCAGCAGTGGAGGGTTTAACTATGGCTACACCTTC.